These 24 T cell receptor beta chains were all obtained from the same sample, sequenced in a study of blood T cell repertoires in COVID-19. Sequencing used immunoSEQ multiplex PCR; TCRdb keeps in-frame clones, though not all of them. The sample has 150,000 to 200,000 clones; approximately 87% are singletons. Sequencing was carried out using PBMCs or T cells enriched from blood (not recorded which). All receptors derive from a woman between 50 and 59 years old who had recovered from COVID-19.

In DNA form, the CDR3 reads TGCGCCAGCAAGGGTCCGGGACAGGGTGCCTACGAGCAGTACTTC. This codes for CASKGPGQGAYEQYF. The chain employs TRBV10-2 and TRBJ2-7; 9 positions match TRBD1. The CDR3 runs to 15 residues. J was trimmed by 2 bases and V by 7 bases; bases with no gene match: 9. Germline V CDR1 and CDR2: WSHSY, SAAADI.

This clone was picked up one time. The chain employs TRBV6-5 and TRBJ1-6, with 7 bases matching TRBD1. Germline V gene data show CDR1 as MNHEY and CDR2 as SVGAGI. J gave up 7 bases and V 6 bases, and 9 bases lay outside the gene matches. The CDR3 is 15 amino acids. As DNA, the CDR3 is TGTGCCAGCAGCCGACCGGGACAGACAAATTCACCCCTCCACTTT. Translation: CASSRPGQTNSPLHF.

The V gene is TRBV6-5, the J gene TRBJ1-1; D might be TRBD1 (5 bases). Germline V lookup: CDR1 MNHEY, CDR2 SVGAGI. The CDR3 extends over 15 amino acids. The V end was cut by 4 bases, the J end by 0 bases, with 12 bases between. CDR3 DNA: TGTGCCAGCAGTTCCCCAGGGCGGTTGAACACTGAAGCTTTCTTT. The encoded protein is CASSSPGRLNTEAFF.

The chain joins TRBV19 to TRBJ2-1, with 9 bases aligning to TRBD2. V lost 1 base, J lost 2 bases, and 0 bases stayed unmatched. The CDR3 totals 15 residues. The germline gives CDR1 LNHDA, CDR2 SQIVND (reference sequence). The CDR3 loop is CASSIGGGAYNEQFF. CDR3 DNA: TGTGCCAGTAGTATAGGCGGGGGGGCCTACAATGAGCAGTTCTTC.

CDR3 loop: CASSQDRSSGVFADTQYF. Written as DNA, the CDR3 is TGCGCCAGCAGCCAAGATCGGAGTAGCGGGGTTTTCGCCGATACGCAGTATTTT. The chain is built from TRBV4-3 and TRBJ2-3; 8 bases align to TRBD2. This CDR3 spans 18 amino acids. In germline, CDR1 is LGHNA, CDR2 YSLEER. Germline trimming cut 0 bases from V and 6 bases from J; bases unmatched to any gene: 14.

This clone appeared once. V usage is TRBV19 and J usage is TRBJ1-4; the D is unclear. CDR3 length: 13 amino acids. Germline loops: CDR1 LNHDA, CDR2 SQIVND (reference sequence). V was cut by 7 bases and J by 10 bases, with 16 bases left in between. This CDR3 is CASTNAGRVKLFF. Here the CDR3 DNA reads TGTGCCAGTACAAACGCGGGCCGGGTAAAACTGTTTTTT. The full variable domain, with the rest looked up from reference TRBV19 and TRBJ1-4, is DGGITQSPKYLFRKEGQNVTLSCEQNLNHDAMYWYRQDPGQGLRLIYYSQIVNDFQKGDIAEGYSVSREKKESFPLTVTSAQKNPTAFYLCASTNAGRVKLFFGSGTQLSVL.

The V call is TRBV7-8, the J call TRBJ1-5; D is perhaps TRBD1 (6 bases). Germline V gene sequence: CDR1 SGHVS, CDR2 FQNEAQ. Trimming took off 1 base at V and 6 bases at J, with 19 bases between the two ends. The CDR3 extends over 17 amino acids. CDR3 nucleotide sequence: TGTGCCAGCAGCTTAGGGGGGCAGGAGGTTCGGCGTCAGCCCCAGCATTTT. Protein product: CASSLGGQEVRRQPQHF.

There are a few counts of this clone. The chain uses TRBV3-1 (or the pseudogene TRBV3-2) and TRBJ1-2, with D possibly TRBD1 on 6 matching bases. CDR3 length equals 15 residues. Trimming removed 4 bases at V and 7 bases at J, with 19 bases between. Germline loops: CDR1 LGHDT, CDR2 YNNKEL (reference sequence). The CDR3 nucleotides are TGTGCCAGCAGCCGGGCCAACAGGGAACTTCTTGGCTACACCTTC. This sequence encodes CASSRANRELLGYTF.

This chain connects TRBV18 to TRBJ1-2, with 9 nucleotides matching TRBD1. The CDR3 contains 17 residues. V trimming: 3 bases; J trimming: 6 bases; junction bases outside the gene matches: 14. CDR1 is KGHSH, CDR2 LQKENI, per germline. The CDR3 coding sequence is TGTGCCAGCTCACCGCGGGACAGGGAGGTGACGAGTAATGGCTACACCTTC. Translation: CASSPRDREVTSNGYTF.

This clone was detected only once. J is TRBJ1-5 and V is TRBV18; no clear D gene. The CDR3 has 16 amino acids. Germline V gene sequence: CDR1 KGHSH, CDR2 LQKENI. With 4 bases removed from V and 0 bases from J, the gap between germline ends came to 13 bases. The chain's CDR3 is CASSLTGRDSNQPQHF. The CDR3 region has the DNA TGTGCCAGCTCACTTACTGGACGGGATAGCAATCAGCCCCAGCATTTT.

V is TRBV7-3 and J is TRBJ2-7, with D possibly matching TRBD1 (5 bases). The V end was cut by 1 base, the J end by 6 bases, with 16 bases between. Germline loops: CDR1 SGHTA, CDR2 FQGTGA. CDR3 length equals 15 residues. The DNA of the CDR3 is TGTGCCAGCAGCTTAAAATCACAGGAGAACCTCGAGCAGTACTTC. It codes for CASSLKSQENLEQYF.

The V call is TRBV24-1, the J call TRBJ1-1; 8 nucleotides align to TRBD1. J gave up 4 bases and V 8 bases, and 5 bases lay outside the gene matches. This CDR3 has 13 amino acids. Germline CDR1 reads KGHDR; CDR2 reads SFDVKD. The CDR3 nucleotides are TGTGCCACCAAGGGACAGGCGAGCACTGAAGCTTTCTTT. Its protein product is CATKGQASTEAFF.

In its sample, this clone was seen a few times. V gene TRBV7-2 combines with J gene TRBJ2-3; 9 nucleotides match TRBD2. J lost 7 bases, V lost 4 bases, and 9 bases had no gene match. The CDR3 extends over 15 amino acids. The germline gives CDR1 SGHTA, CDR2 FQGNSA. CDR3 sequence (DNA): TGTGCCAGCAGCTCGCGGGGGGGTAGAGTGAATACGCAGTATTTT. This sequence encodes CASSSRGGRVNTQYF.

This clone was seen only a few times. The chain joins TRBV5-6 to TRBJ2-6, with D unclear. Germline V gene sequence: CDR1 SGHDT, CDR2 YYEEEE. V was clipped by 4 bases and J by 0 bases, with 8 bases between them. CDR3 length: 15 residues. The DNA of the CDR3 is TGTGCCAGCAGCGTCGGTGTCTCTGGGGCCAACGTCCTGACTTTC. Encoded protein: CASSVGVSGANVLTF. The whole variable domain, filled in from reference TRBV5-6 and TRBJ2-6, reads DAGVTQSPTHLIKTRGQQVTLRCSPKSGHDTVSWYQQALGQGPQFIFQYYEEEERQRGNFPDRFSGHQFPNYSSELNVNALLLGDSALYLCASSVGVSGANVLTFGAGSRLTVL.

The chain recombines TRBV21-1 with TRBJ2-2; the table calls TRBD2, which could not be checked here. TRBV21-1 is classified as a pseudogene. The CDR3 has 19 residues. The CDR3 loop is CASSNGLRDSAINTGELFF. The CDR3 DNA reads as TGTGCCAGCAGCAACGGTCTGAGGGATTCGGCTATAAACACCGGGGAGCTGTTTTTT.

The chain recombines TRBV7-2 with TRBJ1-2; the D gene is possibly TRBD1 (5 bases). The V gene lost 1 base and the J gene lost 3 bases, with 21 bases spanning the gap. This CDR3 spans 18 amino acids. Germline CDR1 and CDR2: SGHTA and FQGNSA. The CDR3 sequence: CASSLDLLWDSGYYGYTF. The CDR3 DNA reads TGTGCCAGCAGCTTAGATCTGCTGTGGGACTCAGGCTACTATGGCTACACCTTC. Full variable domain (rest looked up from reference TRBV7-2 and TRBJ1-2): GAGVSQSPSNKVTEKGKDVELRCDPISGHTALYWYRQSLGQGLEFLIYFQGNSAPDKSGLPSDRFSAERTGGSVSTLTIQRTQQEDSAVYLCASSLDLLWDSGYYGYTFGSGTRLTVV.

The chain has TRBV15 and TRBJ2-7; the D gene is possibly TRBD2 (5 bases). CDR3 length: 13 residues. Germline CDR1 is LNHNV and CDR2 is YYDKDF (reference sequence). The ends were cut back, 0 bases at V and 6 bases at J, with 9 bases in the middle. The CDR3 sequence is CATSRDSGVEQYF. Written as DNA, the CDR3 is TGTGCCACCAGCAGAGATTCCGGGGTCGAGCAGTACTTC.

The CDR3 here is CASSPGYSTDTQYF. The CDR3 nucleotides are TGTGCCAGCAGCCCGGGATATAGCACAGATACGCAGTATTTT. The rearrangement uses TRBV11-3 and TRBJ2-3; maybe TRBD2 (5 bases). From germline, CDR1 is SGHNT and CDR2 YENEEA. The CDR3 length is 14 residues. V lost 5 bases, J lost 0 bases, and 9 bases lay in between.

The chain is built from TRBV6-5 and TRBJ1-1; D not resolved. Germline assignment: CDR1 MNHEY and CDR2 SVGAGI. The CDR3 has 14 amino acids. Trimming took 4 bases from V and 1 from J, leaving 10 bases between them. The CDR3 DNA is TGTGCCAGCAGTTCCCTACCGGGGAACACTGAAGCTTTCTTT. Its protein is CASSSLPGNTEAFF.

The chain carries TRBV19 and TRBJ1-1; D gene unclear. The germline gives CDR1 LNHDA, CDR2 SQIVND (reference sequence). The CDR3 contains 14 residues. Trimming removed 3 bases from V and 11 bases from J, with 19 bases in between. The CDR3 loop is CASSMTASGVRAFF. The CDR3 bases are TGTGCCAGTAGTATGACGGCATCCGGGGTGCGGGCTTTCTTT.

This rearrangement joins TRBV30 to TRBJ2-5; D might be TRBD1 (6 bases). V was shortened by 3 bases and J by 1 base, with 15 bases between the two germline ends. This CDR3 has 15 residues. Germline values: CDR1 GTSNPN, CDR2 SVGIG (reference sequence). Here the CDR3 reads CAWSLITGPQETQYF. The DNA of the CDR3 is TGTGCCTGGAGCTTAATTACAGGGCCCCAAGAGACCCAGTACTTC.

This chain uses TRBV11-3 with TRBJ2-2; weak D call: TRBD2 (5 bases). The CDR3 covers 13 residues. Trimming took off 8 bases at V and 6 bases at J, with 13 bases between the two ends. The germline CDR1 and CDR2 sequences are SGHNT and YENEEA. This CDR3 reads CASVRDSAGELFF. The DNA for the CDR3 is TGTGCCAGCGTGAGGGATTCCGCCGGGGAGCTGTTTTTT.

This chain links TRBV20-1 with TRBJ1-2; D is undetermined. Between the trimmed V and J ends, which lost 3 bases and 7 bases, there was a span of 9 bases. The CDR3 is 11 residues long. Germline-derived CDR1 and CDR2 are DFQATT and SNEGSKA (reference sequence). The CDR3 region is CSASRGGGYTF. The CDR3 nucleotides read TGCAGTGCTAGCCGGGGTGGTGGCTACACCTTC.

The genes are TRBV6-1 and TRBJ1-5; D unclear. V was trimmed by 4 bases and J by 0 bases, leaving 13 bases between them. Germline V gene sequence: CDR1 MNHNS, CDR2 SASEGT. CDR3 length: 16 residues. DNA for the CDR3: TGTGCCAGCAGTGTAAGTAGCAGCCTTAGCAATCAGCCCCAGCATTTT. Its protein is CASSVSSSLSNQPQHF.